These 31 T cell receptor beta chains share one sample of origin, sequenced in a study of blood T cell repertoires in COVID-19. Clones were sequenced by immunoSEQ multiplex PCR, and TCRdb holds only the in-frame ones, with some missing. There are about 190,000 clones in the sample; 65% to 80% occur only once, and about 15% lies in the top ten. The specimen sequenced was PBMCs or T cells enriched from blood (not recorded which). Source of these receptors: a woman aged 45-59 years with acute COVID-19.

J is TRBJ2-3 and V is TRBV7-8; 15 nucleotides line up with TRBD2. The trim removed 3 bases at V and 2 bases at J, leaving 9 bases unmatched. Germline CDR1 is SGHVS and CDR2 is FQNEAQ. The CDR3 extends over 19 amino acids. DNA for the CDR3: TGTGCCAGCAGCTTGGGACTAGCGGGGGGCAGGGGGCACACAGATACGCAGTATTTT. Translation: CASSLGLAGGRGHTDTQYF.

This clone has a handful of counts. The chain uses TRBV5-1 and TRBJ1-3; D not resolved. The CDR3 covers 14 residues. Germline lookup yields CDR1 SGHRS and CDR2 YFSETQ. The V and J ends lost 3 bases and 8 bases respectively, with 15 bases between them. The chain's CDR3 is CASSSTANRDTIYF. The CDR3 DNA is TGCGCCAGCAGCTCCACAGCCAATCGAGACACCATATATTTT.

This chain links TRBV7-8 with TRBJ1-2, with 7 bases that match TRBD1. CDR3 size: 13 residues. J gave up 6 bases and V 5 bases, and 6 bases lay outside the gene matches. Looked up from germline, CDR1 is SGHVS and CDR2 is FQNEAQ. In DNA, the CDR3 is TGTGCCAGCAGCCTAACGACAGGGAATGGCTACACCTTC. It encodes CASSLTTGNGYTF.

This sequence joins TRBV27 and TRBJ1-2; D might be TRBD1 (6 bases). This CDR3 region has 11 residues. Germline V gene sequence: CDR1 MNHEY, CDR2 SMNVEV (reference sequence). Trimming cost V 8 bases and J 6 bases, with 10 bases left between them. For the CDR3, the DNA is TGTGCCAGCCGGACAGTCGATGGCTACACCTTC. This codes for CASRTVDGYTF.

The rearrangement joins TRBV7-6 to TRBJ2-1, with 7 nucleotides matching TRBD2. CDR1 and CDR2 (germline): SGHVS, FNYEAQ. The J segment lost 0 bases and the V segment lost 2 bases, leaving 10 bases of the junction unmatched. This CDR3 is 18 amino acids long. This CDR3 reads CASSLLFGGGSSYNEQFF. In nucleotides, the CDR3 is TGTGCCAGCAGCTTACTTTTTGGGGGGGGGAGCTCCTACAATGAGCAGTTCTTC.

The chain employs TRBV27 and TRBJ1-4, with a possible D match to TRBD1 (5 bases). Germline CDR1 MNHEY, CDR2 SMNVEV (reference sequence). V lost 4 bases, J lost 1 base, and 10 bases lay in between. This CDR3 contains 15 residues. The CDR3 DNA follows: TGTGCCAGCAGTTCGAAGGGACTAACTAATGAAAAACTGTTTTTT. Its translation is CASSSKGLTNEKLFF.

V is TRBV6-1 and J is TRBJ1-2; D unclear. V was clipped by 2 bases and J by 4 bases, with 14 bases between them. The CDR3 contains 15 residues. CDR1 and CDR2 (germline): MNHNS, SASEGT. The CDR3 is CASSEMGSRGYGYTF. The CDR3 nucleotides are TGTGCCAGCAGTGAAATGGGCAGTCGGGGCTATGGCTACACCTTC.

This clone appeared a single time. The gene calls are TRBV5-8 and TRBJ2-7; a possible D gene is TRBD2 (6 bases). This CDR3 has 17 residues. V was clipped by 3 bases and J by 7 bases, with 26 bases between them. Germline V gene sequence: CDR1 SGHTS, CDR2 YDEGEE. The CDR3 nucleotides read TGTGCCAGCAGCTCTACCTCAGCCTCCTCCAGGAGCGGGGAGCAGTACGTC. Amino acids: CASSSTSASSRSGEQYV.

CDR3 region: CASSQGPRAGGPNEQFF. The CDR3 bases are TGTGCCAGCAGCCAAGGCCCTCGGGCGGGGGGGCCCAATGAGCAGTTCTTC. The rearrangement links TRBV4-2 to TRBJ2-1; 9 bases align to TRBD2. V lost 1 base to trimming and J lost 6 bases; unmatched junction nucleotides: 10. Germline V gives CDR1 LGHNA, CDR2 YNFKEQ. The CDR3 has 17 amino acids.

The CDR3 DNA follows: TGTGCCAGCTCACCACCGGGCGTATCGAACACTGAAGCTTTCTTT. It specifies CASSPPGVSNTEAFF. This chain links TRBV18 with TRBJ1-1; no clear D. Germline CDR1 and CDR2: KGHSH and LQKENI. Between the trimmed V and J ends, which lost 0 bases and 1 base, there was a span of 9 bases. This CDR3 contains 15 residues.

The J gene is TRBJ1-3, the V gene TRBV7-2; no definite D call. The CDR3 is 13 amino acids. V shed 1 base and J shed 8 bases, with 9 bases lying between them. CDR1 is SGHTA and CDR2 is FQGNSA in the germline V gene. The CDR3 DNA sequence: TGTGCCAGCAGCTTAGGAGGTCGGGACACCATATATTTT. Amino acids: CASSLGGRDTIYF. The variable domain in full, completed from reference TRBV7-2 and TRBJ1-3, reads GAGVSQSPSNKVTEKGKDVELRCDPISGHTALYWYRQSLGQGLEFLIYFQGNSAPDKSGLPSDRFSAERTGGSVSTLTIQRTQQEDSAVYLCASSLGGRDTIYFGEGSWLTVV.

The J gene is TRBJ2-3, the V gene TRBV30, with a possible D match to TRBD2 (6 bases). The V and J ends lost 5 bases and 6 bases respectively, with 9 bases between them. The CDR3 length is 11 residues. Germline assignment: CDR1 GTSNPN and CDR2 SVGIG (reference sequence). The CDR3 here is CAWGGSDTQYF. The DNA for the CDR3 is TGTGCCTGGGGGGGGTCTGATACGCAGTATTTT.

This clone occurred many times. The chain employs TRBV7-8 and TRBJ2-1; 9 nucleotides agree with TRBD1. CDR1 is SGHVS, CDR2 FQNEAQ, per germline. The CDR3 covers 16 residues. V gave up 4 bases and J gave up 7 bases; unmatched junction bases: 11. DNA of the CDR3: TGTGCCAGCAGCTCCGCCCCGGGACAGGGTTCAAATGAGCAGTTCTTC. Translation: CASSSAPGQGSNEQFF.

The sample holds a few counts of this clone. The chain combines TRBV3-1 (or the pseudogene TRBV3-2) with TRBJ1-1; D is unresolved. V was shortened by 1 base and J by 6 bases, with 12 bases between the two germline ends. CDR1 is LGHDT and CDR2 is YNNKEL in the germline V gene (reference sequence). This CDR3 contains 14 residues. The CDR3 sequence: CASSQVAGSPEAFF. The CDR3 DNA is TGTGCCAGCAGCCAAGTTGCTGGCTCCCCTGAAGCTTTCTTT.

About this clone itself: This CDR3 is also generated by other DNA sequences in the sample. The CDR3 here is CSASRDEKLFF. Written as DNA, the CDR3 is TGCAGTGCTTCTAGAGATGAAAAACTGTTTTTT. The rearrangement links TRBV20-1 to TRBJ1-4, with D uncertain. Trimming took off 5 bases at V and 6 bases at J, with 7 bases between the two ends. The CDR3 covers 11 residues. The germline V gene encodes CDR1 DFQATT and CDR2 SNEGSKA (reference sequence).

This clone was detected a few times. The chain combines TRBV4-2 with TRBJ1-1; 8 positions match TRBD1. Per germline, CDR1 LGHNA and CDR2 YNFKEQ. Trimming took 0 bases from V and 2 from J; bases not matched to a gene: 2. There are 15 residues in the CDR3. The CDR3 reads CASSQETGVNTEAFF. DNA for the CDR3: TGTGCCAGCAGCCAAGAGACAGGGGTAAACACTGAAGCTTTCTTT.

This clone appeared a single time. V usage is TRBV4-1 and J usage is TRBJ2-3; possible D gene TRBD2, 5 bases. Trimming shortened V by 1 base and J by 4 bases, and 18 bases separated the two germline ends. Germline CDR1 MGHRA, CDR2 YSYEKL. The CDR3 extends over 17 amino acids. The CDR3 DNA reads as TGCGCCAGCAGCCAAGTCCTCGCAGAATCGGGGTCAGATACGCAGTATTTT. Amino acids: CASSQVLAESGSDTQYF.

This clone appeared a few times. This chain uses TRBV5-6 with TRBJ1-6, with D perhaps TRBD1 (5 bases). V lost 4 bases and J 7 bases, leaving 15 bases between the germline ends. The germline V gene encodes CDR1 SGHDT and CDR2 YYEEEE. This CDR3 contains 15 residues. The CDR3 region has the DNA TGTGCCAGCAGCCCGCGCTGGGGGGGGAATTCACCCCTCCACTTT. Its protein is CASSPRWGGNSPLHF.

The CDR3 region has the DNA TGTGCCATCAGTGAAGCCACAGGGGTCTATGGCTACACCTTC. This codes for CAISEATGVYGYTF. The chain combines TRBV10-3 with TRBJ1-2, with 7 bases identical to TRBD1. The V gene's germline CDR1 is ENHRY and CDR2 SYGVKD. Germline trimming cut 3 bases from V and 4 bases from J; bases unmatched to any gene: 5. The CDR3 covers 14 residues.

This chain connects TRBV13 to TRBJ1-2; perhaps TRBD1 as D (6 bases). Trimming removed 1 base at V and 6 bases at J, with 18 bases between. The germline CDR1 and CDR2 sequences are PRHDT and FYEKMQ (reference sequence). There are 16 residues in the CDR3. The CDR3 DNA sequence: TGTGCCAGCAGCTTAGTAACTTTGAGTGGGGGCGATGGCTACACCTTC. Translation: CASSLVTLSGGDGYTF.

The genes are TRBV7-2 and TRBJ1-1; D ambiguous. CDR3 size: 13 residues. The germline V and J ends were trimmed by 2 bases and 1 base, with 5 bases remaining between them. Germline assignment: CDR1 SGHTA and CDR2 FQGNSA. The CDR3 here is CASSLWQNTEAFF. CDR3 DNA: TGTGCCAGCAGCTTATGGCAGAACACTGAAGCTTTCTTT.

This clone was recorded many times. This rearrangement joins TRBV28 to TRBJ1-5; 7 positions agree with TRBD1. With 8 bases clipped from V and 0 bases from J, the junction kept 7 bases outside the gene matches. Germline CDR1 and CDR2: MDHEN and SYDVKM. This CDR3 spans 15 amino acids. In DNA, the CDR3 is TGTGCCAGCGAAGCTACAGGGGCTAGCAATCAGCCCCAGCATTTT. Translated, it gives CASEATGASNQPQHF.

This clone appeared once. The chain is built from TRBV5-1 and TRBJ1-2, with no clear D. Germline CDR1 SGHRS, CDR2 YFSETQ. This CDR3 has 15 residues. V shed 4 bases and J shed 1 base, with 14 bases lying between them. This CDR3 reads CASSLGGARNYGYTF. In DNA, the CDR3 is TGCGCCAGCAGCCTAGGAGGTGCTCGTAACTATGGCTACACCTTC.

The chain is built from TRBV29-1 and TRBJ1-2, with D maybe TRBD1 (6 bases). V was pared by 4 bases and J by 2 bases, with 11 bases between. From germline, CDR1 is SQVTM and CDR2 ANQGSEA. The CDR3 extends over 13 amino acids. The CDR3 DNA reads TGCAGCGTTGCAAGGGGGGGAAACTATGGCTACACCTTC. It yields the protein CSVARGGNYGYTF.

The chain has TRBV3-1 (or the pseudogene TRBV3-2) and TRBJ1-2; 11 positions match TRBD1. With 4 bases clipped from V and 6 bases from J, the junction kept 4 bases outside the gene matches. The germline gives CDR1 LGHDT, CDR2 YNNKEL (reference sequence). CDR3 length equals 14 residues. CDR3 bases: TGTGCCAGCAGCCGAGGACAGGGGGCGGATGGCTACACCTTC. As protein: CASSRGQGADGYTF.

The chain employs TRBV19 and TRBJ1-5; D may be TRBD1 (5 bases). CDR1 and CDR2 (germline): LNHDA, SQIVND (reference sequence). The V end lost 9 bases, the J end lost 3 bases, and 15 bases lay between the germline ends. This CDR3 comprises 14 residues. Here the CDR3 DNA reads TGTGCCAGCCAGGGCCTTAATTACAATCAGCCCCAGCATTTT. Amino acids: CASQGLNYNQPQHF.

The chain couples TRBV10-3 to TRBJ2-2, with 7 bases aligning to TRBD1. The ends lost 2 bases at V and 5 bases at J; junction bases unmatched: 8. The CDR3 is made up of 16 amino acids. Germline CDR1 ENHRY, CDR2 SYGVKD. CDR3 coding DNA: TGTGCCATCAGTGAGAATCAGGGGGAAGGGACCGGGGAGCTGTTTTTT. Translated: CAISENQGEGTGELFF.

This clone was observed a few times. This chain uses TRBV5-1 with TRBJ1-2; perhaps TRBD1 as D (6 bases). Looked up from germline, CDR1 is SGHRS and CDR2 is YFSETQ. Trimming shortened V by 0 bases and J by 6 bases, and 18 bases separated the two germline ends. CDR3 size: 16 residues. In nucleotides, the CDR3 is TGCGCCAGCAGCTTGGCACAAAGCAGGGGCCTCGATGGCTACACCTTC. Residues: CASSLAQSRGLDGYTF.

This sequence joins TRBV7-3 and TRBJ2-3; D is uncertain. CDR3 length: 14 residues. V lost 1 base, J lost 0 bases, and 5 bases lay in between. Germline V CDR1 and CDR2: SGHTA, FQGTGA. CDR3 coding DNA: TGTGCCAGCAGCTTAAGGGCTAGCACAGATACGCAGTATTTT. Translating it yields CASSLRASTDTQYF.

This clone occurred a few times. The chain links TRBV5-6 to TRBJ1-2; D is ambiguous. Germline V gene lookup returns CDR1 SGHDT and CDR2 YYEEEE. Between the trimmed V and J ends, which lost 4 bases and 2 bases, there was a span of 12 bases. The CDR3 extends over 14 amino acids. CDR3 residues: CASSRGGANYGYTF. DNA of the CDR3: TGTGCCAGCAGCCGGGGTGGCGCCAACTATGGCTACACCTTC.

The chain couples TRBV18 to TRBJ2-3; tentative D call: TRBD1 (5 bases). With 5 bases removed from V and 2 bases from J, the gap between germline ends came to 8 bases. This CDR3 contains 13 residues. CDR1 is KGHSH and CDR2 is LQKENI in the germline V gene. CDR3 sequence (DNA): TGTGCCAGCTCAGGGGCCTTCACAGATACGCAGTATTTT. This gives the protein CASSGAFTDTQYF. The variable domain in full, with the rest retrieved from reference TRBV18 and TRBJ2-3, is NAGVMQNPRHLVRRRGQEARLRCSPMKGHSHVYWYRQLPEEGLKFMVYLQKENIIDESGMPKERFSAEFPKEGPSILRIQQVVRGDSAAYFCASSGAFTDTQYFGPGTRLTVL.